This is a list of T cell receptor beta chains from one sample in a study of shared clonotypes between healthy human individuals. Libraries were prepared by immunoSEQ multiplex PCR; TCRdb keeps only in-frame clonotypes and omits some of them. The table lists about 380,000 clones, about 96% of them singletons. The sample was memory CD8+ T cells sorted from blood. All receptors come from a man aged 30-40 years in good health. Each CDR3 is given with its conserved first and last residue. The D gene is left open where the match is weak. Size values are once, few and many counts, or a class for expanded clones, and some rows have none.

j_call | v_call | clone_size | d_call | cdr3_nt | cdr3_aa
TRBJ2-3 | TRBV28 | NA | NA | TGTGCCAGCAGTTTATTCGTCGGACGGGTGGGTACGCAGTATTTT | CASSLFVGRVGTQYF
TRBJ2-7 | TRBV6-5 | once | TRBD2 | TGTGCCAGCAGTTACGGGACTAGTTCCTACGAGCAGTACTTC | CASSYGTSSYEQYF
TRBJ2-7 | TRBV5-6 | NA | NA | TGTGCCAGCAGCTTACGGACAACCAGTGGGTACGAGCAGTACTTC | CASSLRTTSGYEQYF
TRBJ2-7 | TRBV1 | NA | NA | TGCACCAGCAGCCAAGTTCACCTAGCGGCCTTCTCCTACGAGCAGTACTTC | CTSSQVHLAAFSYEQYF
TRBJ1-5 | TRBV30 | NA | TRBD1 | TGTGCCTGTGCAGGGGGCGGAAATCAGCCCCAGCATTTT | CACAGGGNQPQHF
TRBJ2-7 | TRBV14 | NA | NA | TGTGCCAGCAGCCAAGATTCTACACCAACCTACGAGCAATACTTC | CASSQDSTPTYEQYF
TRBJ2-3 | TRBV18 | NA | NA | TGTGCCAGCTCCCACACCGTCGGGCGGAGCCGGGATACGCAGTATTTT | CASSHTVGRSRDTQYF
TRBJ2-3 | TRBV11-2 | NA | NA | TGTGCCAGCAGCTTAAAGGGGGACCTCACAGATACGCAGTATTTT | CASSLKGDLTDTQYF
TRBJ2-1 | TRBV5-4 | NA | NA | TGTGCCAGCAGCTTGTTAGGGGCGAATGAGCAGTTCTTC | CASSLLGANEQFF
TRBJ1-1 | TRBV19 | NA | TRBD1 | TGTGCCAGTACGACGGGATACAGGGGGAGGACTGAAGCTTTCTTT | CASTTGYRGRTEAFF
TRBJ1-5 | TRBV19 | NA | NA | TGTGCCAGTAGTTACCCCCTCGGGGTATATCAGCCCCAGCATTTT | CASSYPLGVYQPQHF
TRBJ2-7 | TRBV6-6 | NA | TRBD1 | TGTGCCAGCAGTTACAGTCTCGGGGACAGCTCCTACGAGCAGTACTTC | CASSYSLGDSSYEQYF
TRBJ2-6 | TRBV30 | NA | NA | TGTGCCTGGCTGGAACGGTTTCTCTCTGGGGCCAACGTCCTGACTTTC | CAWLERFLSGANVLTF
TRBJ2-1 | TRBV7-2 | NA | TRBD2 | TGTGCCAGCAGCCGAGCGGGAGTACCAAGTGAGCAGTTCTTC | CASSRAGVPSEQFF
TRBJ2-1 | TRBV30 | NA | NA | TGTGCCTGGTCGATCAATGAGCAGTTCTTC | CAWSINEQFF
TRBJ1-3 | TRBV25-1 | NA | NA | TGTGCCAGCAGTGAAGGGGCCTCTGGAAACACCATATATTTT | CASSEGASGNTIYF
TRBJ2-6 | TRBV6-1 | NA | NA | TGTGCCAGCAGTGAATTGGGGGACGGGGCCAACGTCCTGACTTTC | CASSELGDGANVLTF
TRBJ2-7 | TRBV5-1 | NA | NA | TGCGCCAGCAGCTTGGCCCCCGACAGGCTATCATACGAGCAGTACTTC | CASSLAPDRLSYEQYF
TRBJ2-4 | TRBV11-2 | NA | NA | TGTGCCAGCAGCCTGGGGTATAGTGGGGCCAAAAACATTCAGTACTTC | CASSLGYSGAKNIQYF
TRBJ2-3 | TRBV28 | NA | TRBD2 | TGTGCCAGCAGTTTGCGCGGGAGTGGATTAGATACGCAGTATTTT | CASSLRGSGLDTQYF
TRBJ2-7 | TRBV4-1 | NA | NA | TGCGCCAGCAGCCAAGACAGCGAGCAGTACTTC | CASSQDSEQYF
TRBJ1-3 | TRBV2 | NA | NA | TGTGCCAGCAGTGAAGCGGATCTCTTGGACACCATATATTTT | CASSEADLLDTIYF
TRBJ1-1 | TRBV7-3 | NA | NA | TGTGCCAGCAGCTTAATCAGGGGCACTGAAGCTTTCTTT | CASSLIRGTEAFF
TRBJ1-2 | TRBV7-2 | once | TRBD1 | TGTGCCAGCAGCTTGACAGGGCTAAATGGCTACACCTTC | CASSLTGLNGYTF
TRBJ2-7 | TRBV5-1 | NA | NA | TGCGCCAGCAGCCCGGAGGGGCCCCCCTACGAGCAGTACTTC | CASSPEGPPYEQYF
TRBJ2-1 | TRBV20-1 | NA | NA | TGCAGTGCTAGCAACTTCCGGGAGCAGTTCTTC | CSASNFREQFF
TRBJ1-2 | TRBV18 | NA | TRBD1 | TGTGCCAGCTCACGGGACAGGGGAAACTATGGCTACACCTTC | CASSRDRGNYGYTF
TRBJ2-2 | TRBV1 | NA | NA | TGCACCAGCACCTACCGCCCGGGACTAGCGAAGGGTGAACACCGGGGAGCTGTTTTT | CTSTYRPGLAKGEHRGAVF
TRBJ2-2 | TRBV19 | NA | NA | TGTGCCAGTAGTAGGGGGGCCGGGGAGCTGTTTTTT | CASSRGAGELFF
TRBJ1-1 | TRBV4-1 | once | NA | TGCGCCAGCAGCCAAGCCCTCCCTAAGAACACTGAAGCTTTCTTT | CASSQALPKNTEAFF
TRBJ2-2 | TRBV9 | NA | TRBD2 | TGTGCCAGCAGCGTTTCGACCGGGACTAGCGGGTACACCGGGGAGCTGTTTTTT | CASSVSTGTSGYTGELFF
TRBJ1-5 | TRBV4-1 | NA | TRBD1 | TGCGCCAGCAGCCAGACAGGGAATTACAATCAGCCCCAGCATTTT | CASSQTGNYNQPQHF
TRBJ2-7 | TRBV29-1 | NA | TRBD1 | TGCAGCGGAATTGACAGGGGGCACGAGCAGTACTTC | CSGIDRGHEQYF
TRBJ2-1 | TRBV6-1 | NA | NA | TGTGCCAGCTCGCCGAAGACATCAAACAATGAGCAGTTCTTC | CASSPKTSNNEQFF
TRBJ2-2 | TRBV6-5 | NA | NA | TGTGCCAGCAGTTACTCGCGGAACACCGGGGAGCTGTTTTTT | CASSYSRNTGELFF
TRBJ2-3 | TRBV4-1 | NA | NA | TGCGCCAGCAGCCACGAATCCAACAGGGCTGAGCGTGTTAGCACAGATACGCAGTATTTT | CASSHESNRAERVSTDTQYF
TRBJ2-3 | TRBV5-1 | NA | NA | TGCGCCAGCAGCCCCGGGGGAAACGCGGTAGATACGCAGTATTTT | CASSPGGNAVDTQYF
TRBJ2-1 | TRBV2 | NA | TRBD2 | TGTGCCAGCAGTGAAGCTAGCGGGAGGGGAAATGAGCAGTTCTTC | CASSEASGRGNEQFF
TRBJ2-3 | TRBV28 | NA | NA | TGTGCCAGCAGTCAATTACCTAGCACAGATACGCAGTATTTT | CASSQLPSTDTQYF
TRBJ1-5 | TRBV4-2 | NA | TRBD1 | TGTGCCAGCAGCCAAGAAGGACAGGAAAATCAGCCCCAGCATTTT | CASSQEGQENQPQHF
TRBJ2-7 | TRBV11-2 | NA | NA | TGTGCCAGCAGCCACGAGGGCTACGAGCAGTACTTC | CASSHEGYEQYF
TRBJ2-3 | TRBV9 | NA | NA | TGTGCCAGCAGCGGGCCAGCGTTGCCGCAGTATTTT | CASSGPALPQYF
TRBJ1-5 | TRBV7-2 | NA | NA | TGTGCCAGCAGCTTGGGGAATCAGCCCCAGCATTTT | CASSLGNQPQHF